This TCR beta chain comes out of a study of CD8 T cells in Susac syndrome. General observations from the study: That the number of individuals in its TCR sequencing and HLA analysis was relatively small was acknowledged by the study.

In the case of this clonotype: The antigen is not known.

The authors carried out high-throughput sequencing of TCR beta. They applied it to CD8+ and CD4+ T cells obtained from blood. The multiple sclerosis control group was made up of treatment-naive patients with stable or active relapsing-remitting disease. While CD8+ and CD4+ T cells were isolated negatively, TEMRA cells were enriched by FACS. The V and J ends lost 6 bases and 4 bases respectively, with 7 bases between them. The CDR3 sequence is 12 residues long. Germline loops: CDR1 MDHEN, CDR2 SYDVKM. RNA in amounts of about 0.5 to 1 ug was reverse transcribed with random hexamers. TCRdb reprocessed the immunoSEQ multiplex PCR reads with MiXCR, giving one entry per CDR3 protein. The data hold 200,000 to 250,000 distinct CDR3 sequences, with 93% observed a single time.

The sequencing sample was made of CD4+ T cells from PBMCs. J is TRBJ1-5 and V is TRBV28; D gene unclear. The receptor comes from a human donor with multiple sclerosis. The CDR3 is CASRQLNQPQHF. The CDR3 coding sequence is TGTGCCAGCAGGCAGTTAAATCAGCCCCAGCATTTT.